This TCR beta chain appears in the sequencing data of a study of persistence of HIV-infected CD4 T cells. General study results and limits: Antigen-responding cells were enriched for degenerate expanded CDR3beta sequences.

The immunoSEQ assay was version 4, run in survey mode. Some clones are missing from TCRdb's copy, which holds only in-frame ones; the method was immunoSEQ multiplex PCR. The profile shows around 13,000 clones, roughly 70% of them singletons. CDR3 length equals 13 residues. Trimming stripped 4 bases from V and 5 bases from J, with 9 bases between. Germline V CDR1 and CDR2: LGHDT, YNNKEL (reference sequence). With respect to this clone: No antigen is known for it.

Lysates of CMV-infected fibroblasts at around 9.8 ug/mL stimulated these cells. Responding CD4+ T cells were sorted by upregulation of both CD40 ligand and CD69. The chain employs TRBV3-1 (or the pseudogene TRBV3-2) and TRBJ1-5, with D unclear. The sequencing used CD4+ T cells sorted from PBMCs after roughly 18-hour stimulation, collected from a patient who received antiretroviral therapy. This sequence originates from an adult man with HIV who was CMV-seropositive. CDR3 nucleotide sequence: TGTGCCAGCAGCCGAGACACGTATCAGCCCCAGCATTTT. It codes for CASSRDTYQPQHF.